The TCR beta chain described here comes from a study of blood T cell repertoires in COVID-19. TCRdb's copy holds only in-frame clones and misses some; the assay was immunoSEQ multiplex PCR. The repertoire holds some 290,000 clones, with roughly 90% as singletons. CDR3 length equals 15 residues. The V segment lost 3 bases and the J segment 3 bases; nucleotides outside the gene matches: 5. Germline V gene data show CDR1 as LGHNA and CDR2 as YSLEER. V is TRBV4-3 and J is TRBJ2-5, with 9 nucleotides matching TRBD1. This clonotype was sampled from a woman aged 25 to 45 who had recovered from COVID-19. Sequenced: PBMCs or T cells enriched from blood (not recorded which). The CDR3 loop is CASSHDRGREETQYF. The CDR3 nucleotides read TGCGCCAGCAGCCATGACAGGGGGAGAGAAGAGACCCAGTACTTC.